This T cell receptor beta chain was found in a study of cytomegalovirus exposure and HLA in healthy donors. Whole-study findings and limits: A few of the chains that were CMV-associated were confirmed in vitro to be specific for CMV antigens. Several V segments, TRBV6-2 and TRBV6-3 among them, could not be told apart and were dropped.

The germline V gene encodes CDR1 SNHLY and CDR2 FYNNEI. V was cut by 6 bases and J by 2 bases, with 15 bases left in between. This CDR3 is built from 15 residues. This PCR relied on a set of 60 Vbeta primers and 13 Jbeta primers. The protocol was immunoSEQ multiplex PCR, while the TCRdb copy is restricted to in-frame clones and leaves out a portion. The sample records some 100,000 clones, about 75% being singletons. As to this clone: Its specificity is not known.

The sample was PBMCs. The rearrangement uses TRBV2 and TRBJ2-3; D might be TRBD2 (6 bases). The sequence derives from a male donor in good health and CMV-seropositive. The DNA of the CDR3 is TGTGCCAGCAGCGACCGACTAGGTGCCACAGATACGCAGTATTTT. It encodes CASSDRLGATDTQYF.